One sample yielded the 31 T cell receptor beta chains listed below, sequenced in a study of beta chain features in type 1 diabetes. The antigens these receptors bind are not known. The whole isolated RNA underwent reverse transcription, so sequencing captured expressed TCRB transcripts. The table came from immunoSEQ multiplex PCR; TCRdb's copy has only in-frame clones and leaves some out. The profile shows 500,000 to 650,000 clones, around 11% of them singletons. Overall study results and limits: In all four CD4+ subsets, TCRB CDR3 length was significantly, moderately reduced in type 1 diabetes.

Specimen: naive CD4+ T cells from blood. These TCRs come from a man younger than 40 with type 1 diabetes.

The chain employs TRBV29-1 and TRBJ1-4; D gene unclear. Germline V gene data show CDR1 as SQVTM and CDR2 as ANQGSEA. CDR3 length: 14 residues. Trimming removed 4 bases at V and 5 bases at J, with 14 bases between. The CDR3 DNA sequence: TGCAGCGTTGGGCGGCGGCTCACGAATGAAAAACTGTTTTTT. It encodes CSVGRRLTNEKLFF.

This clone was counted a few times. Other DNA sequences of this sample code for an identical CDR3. This chain's CDR3 is CASSGQGTSNQPQHF. Here the CDR3 DNA reads TGTGCCAGCAGTGGGCAGGGTACCAGCAATCAGCCCCAGCATTTT. The gene calls are TRBV2 and TRBJ1-5, with D perhaps TRBD1 (5 bases). Germline V CDR1 and CDR2: SNHLY, FYNNEI. Deletions cut 4 bases from V and 1 base from J, with 11 bases between. The CDR3 contains 15 residues.

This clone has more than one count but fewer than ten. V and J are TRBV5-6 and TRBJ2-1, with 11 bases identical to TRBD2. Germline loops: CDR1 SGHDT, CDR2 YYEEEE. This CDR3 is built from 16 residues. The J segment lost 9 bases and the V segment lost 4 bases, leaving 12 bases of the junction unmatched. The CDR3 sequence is CASSPMASGGRGEQFF. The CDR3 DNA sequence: TGTGCCAGCAGCCCGATGGCTAGCGGGGGGCGCGGTGAGCAGTTCTTC.

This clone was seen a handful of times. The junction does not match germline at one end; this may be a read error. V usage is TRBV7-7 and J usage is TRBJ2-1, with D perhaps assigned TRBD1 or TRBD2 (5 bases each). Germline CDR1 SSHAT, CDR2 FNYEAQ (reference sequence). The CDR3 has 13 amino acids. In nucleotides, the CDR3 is TGTGCTAGCAGCCCCAATGGGGGCAATGAGCAGTTCTTC. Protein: CASSPNGGNEQFF.

DNA of the CDR3: TGTGCCAGCAGAACCGGGACAGGGCGGTATGGCTACACCTTC. It encodes CASRTGTGRYGYTF. V is TRBV27 and J is TRBJ1-2; TRBD1 agrees at 9 bases. V dropped 6 bases and J dropped 5; count of bases not matched to a gene: 7. CDR3 length: 14 amino acids. Germline CDR1 reads MNHEY; CDR2 reads SMNVEV (reference sequence).

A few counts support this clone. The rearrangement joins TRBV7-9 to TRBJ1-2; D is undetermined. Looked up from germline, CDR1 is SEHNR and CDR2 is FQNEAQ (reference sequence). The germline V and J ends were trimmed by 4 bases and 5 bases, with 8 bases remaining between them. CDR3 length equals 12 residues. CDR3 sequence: CASSSDGYGYTF. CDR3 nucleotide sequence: TGTGCCAGCAGCTCGGACGGTTATGGCTACACCTTC.

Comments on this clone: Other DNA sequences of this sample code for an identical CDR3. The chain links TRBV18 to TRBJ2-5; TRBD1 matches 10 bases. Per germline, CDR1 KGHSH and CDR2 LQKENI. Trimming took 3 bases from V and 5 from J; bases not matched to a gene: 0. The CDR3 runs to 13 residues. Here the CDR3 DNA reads TGTGCCAGCTCACCGGACAGGGGGGAGACCCAGTACTTC. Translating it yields CASSPDRGETQYF.

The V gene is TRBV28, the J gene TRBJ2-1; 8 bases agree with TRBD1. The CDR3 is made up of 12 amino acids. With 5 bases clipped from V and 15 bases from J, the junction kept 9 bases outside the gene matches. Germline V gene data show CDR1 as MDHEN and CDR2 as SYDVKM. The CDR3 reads CASSVTQGVLFF. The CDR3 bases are TGTGCCAGCAGTGTAACACAGGGGGTGCTGTTCTTC.

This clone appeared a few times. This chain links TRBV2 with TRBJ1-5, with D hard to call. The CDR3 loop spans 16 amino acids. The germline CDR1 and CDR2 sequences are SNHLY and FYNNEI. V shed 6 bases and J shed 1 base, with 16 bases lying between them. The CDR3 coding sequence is TGTGCCAGCAGCCCCACCGGTGGGGAAAGCAATCAGCCCCAGCATTTT. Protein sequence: CASSPTGGESNQPQHF. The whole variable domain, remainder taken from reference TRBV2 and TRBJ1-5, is EPEVTQTPSHQVTQMGQEVILRCVPISNHLYFYWYRQILGQKVEFLVSFYNNEISEKSEIFDDQFSVERPDGSNFTLKIRSTKLEDSAMYFCASSPTGGESNQPQHFGDGTRLSIL.

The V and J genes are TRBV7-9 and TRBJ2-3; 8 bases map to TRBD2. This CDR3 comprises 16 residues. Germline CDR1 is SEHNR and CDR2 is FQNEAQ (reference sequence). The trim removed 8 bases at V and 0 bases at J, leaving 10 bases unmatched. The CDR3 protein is CASPAREGGSTDTQYF. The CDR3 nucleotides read TGTGCCAGCCCGGCACGGGAGGGGGGAAGCACAGATACGCAGTATTTT.

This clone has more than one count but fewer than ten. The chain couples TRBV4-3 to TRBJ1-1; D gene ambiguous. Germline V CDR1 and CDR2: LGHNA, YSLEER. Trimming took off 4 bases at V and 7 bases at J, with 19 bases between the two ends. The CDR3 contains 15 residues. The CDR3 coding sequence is TGCGCCAGCAGCCCGCAAATCGGACGGGAAGTTGAAGCTTTCTTT. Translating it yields CASSPQIGREVEAFF.

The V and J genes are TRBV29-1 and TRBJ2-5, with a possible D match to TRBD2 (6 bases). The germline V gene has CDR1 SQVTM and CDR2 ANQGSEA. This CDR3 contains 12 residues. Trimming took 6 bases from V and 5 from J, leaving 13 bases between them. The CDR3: CSVDGGRETQYF. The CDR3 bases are TGCAGCGTCGACGGAGGGCGGGAGACCCAGTACTTC. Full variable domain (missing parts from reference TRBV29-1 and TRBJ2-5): SAVISQKPSRDICQRGTSLTIQCQVDSQVTMMFWYRQQPGQSLTLIATANQGSEATYESGFVIDKFPISRPNLTFSTLTVSNMSPEDSSIYLCSVDGGRETQYFGPGTRLLVL.

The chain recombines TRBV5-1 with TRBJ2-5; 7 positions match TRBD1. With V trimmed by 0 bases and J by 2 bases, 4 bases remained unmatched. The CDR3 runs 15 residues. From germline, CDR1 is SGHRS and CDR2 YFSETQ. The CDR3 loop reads CASSLVGQRQETQYF. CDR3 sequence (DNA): TGCGCCAGCAGCTTGGTGGGACAGAGACAAGAGACCCAGTACTTC.

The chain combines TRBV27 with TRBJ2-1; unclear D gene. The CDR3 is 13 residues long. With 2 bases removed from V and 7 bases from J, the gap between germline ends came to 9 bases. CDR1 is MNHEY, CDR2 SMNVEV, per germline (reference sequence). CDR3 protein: CASSLEHTNEQFF. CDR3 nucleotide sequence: TGTGCCAGCAGTTTAGAGCACACGAATGAGCAGTTCTTC.

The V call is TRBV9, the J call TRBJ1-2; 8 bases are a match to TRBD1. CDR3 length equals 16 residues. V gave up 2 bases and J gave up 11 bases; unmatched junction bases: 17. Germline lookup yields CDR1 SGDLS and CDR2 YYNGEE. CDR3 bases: TGTGCCAGCAGCGTCAGACCGACAGGGGAAGGCCTTGGGTACACCTTC. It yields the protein CASSVRPTGEGLGYTF.

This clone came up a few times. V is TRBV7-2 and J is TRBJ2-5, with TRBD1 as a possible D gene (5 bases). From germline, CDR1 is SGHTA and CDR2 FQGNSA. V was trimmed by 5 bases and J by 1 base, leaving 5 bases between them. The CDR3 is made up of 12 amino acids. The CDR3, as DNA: TGTGCCAGCAGCAGGGGCCAAGAGACCCAGTACTTC. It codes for CASSRGQETQYF. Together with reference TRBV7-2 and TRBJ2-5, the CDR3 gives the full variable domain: GAGVSQSPSNKVTEKGKDVELRCDPISGHTALYWYRQSLGQGLEFLIYFQGNSAPDKSGLPSDRFSAERTGGSVSTLTIQRTQQEDSAVYLCASSRGQETQYFGPGTRLLVL.

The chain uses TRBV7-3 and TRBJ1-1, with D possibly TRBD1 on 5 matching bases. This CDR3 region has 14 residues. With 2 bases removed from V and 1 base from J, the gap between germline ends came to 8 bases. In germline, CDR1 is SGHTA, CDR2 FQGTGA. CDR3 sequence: CASSLQGPNTEAFF. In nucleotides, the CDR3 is TGTGCCAGCAGCTTACAGGGACCGAACACTGAAGCTTTCTTT. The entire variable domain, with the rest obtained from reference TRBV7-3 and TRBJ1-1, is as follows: GAGVSQTPSNKVTEKGKYVELRCDPISGHTALYWYRQSLGQGPEFLIYFQGTGAADDSGLPNDRFFAVRPEGSVSTLKIQRTERGDSAVYLCASSLQGPNTEAFFGQGTRLTVV.

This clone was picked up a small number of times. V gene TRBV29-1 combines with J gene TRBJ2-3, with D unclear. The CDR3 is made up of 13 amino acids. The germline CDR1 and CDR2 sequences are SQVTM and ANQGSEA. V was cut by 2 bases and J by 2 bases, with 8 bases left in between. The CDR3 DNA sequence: TGCAGCGTTGAAACGCGATACACAGATACGCAGTATTTT. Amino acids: CSVETRYTDTQYF.

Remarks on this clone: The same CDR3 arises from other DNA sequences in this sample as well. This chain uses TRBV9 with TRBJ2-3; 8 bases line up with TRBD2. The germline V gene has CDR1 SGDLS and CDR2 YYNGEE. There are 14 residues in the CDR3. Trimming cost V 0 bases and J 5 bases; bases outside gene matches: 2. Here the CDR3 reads CASSVASGGDTQYF. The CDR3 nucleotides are TGTGCCAGCAGCGTAGCCAGCGGGGGAGATACGCAGTATTTT. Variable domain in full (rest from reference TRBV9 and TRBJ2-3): DSGVTQTPKHLITATGQRVTLRCSPRSGDLSVYWYQQSLDQGLQFLIQYYNGEERAKGNILERFSAQQFPDLHSELNLSSLELGDSALYFCASSVASGGDTQYFGPGTRLTVL.

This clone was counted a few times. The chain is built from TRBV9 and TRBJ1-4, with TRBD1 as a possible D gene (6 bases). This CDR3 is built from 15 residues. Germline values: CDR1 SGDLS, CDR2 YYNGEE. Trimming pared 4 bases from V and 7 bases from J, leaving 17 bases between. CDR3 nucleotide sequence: TGTGCCAGCAGCCATACCCACAGGGTCGGTGAAAAACTGTTTTTT. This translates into CASSHTHRVGEKLFF.

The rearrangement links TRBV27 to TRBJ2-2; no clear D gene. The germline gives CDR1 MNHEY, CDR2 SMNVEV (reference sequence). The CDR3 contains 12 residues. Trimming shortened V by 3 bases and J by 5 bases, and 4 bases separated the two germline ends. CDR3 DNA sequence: TGTGCCAGCAGTTTCCTAACCGGGGAGCTGTTTTTT. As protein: CASSFLTGELFF.

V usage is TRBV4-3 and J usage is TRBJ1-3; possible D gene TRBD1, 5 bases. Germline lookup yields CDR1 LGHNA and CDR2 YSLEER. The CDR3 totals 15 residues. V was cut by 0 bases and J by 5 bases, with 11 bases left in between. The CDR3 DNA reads TGCGCCAGCAGCCAAGATGGGGGGGAAAGAAACACCATATATTTT. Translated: CASSQDGGERNTIYF.

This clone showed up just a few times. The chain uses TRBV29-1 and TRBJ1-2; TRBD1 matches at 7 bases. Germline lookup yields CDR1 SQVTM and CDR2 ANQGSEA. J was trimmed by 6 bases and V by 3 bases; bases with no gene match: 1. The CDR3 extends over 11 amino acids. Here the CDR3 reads CSVDQGDGYTF. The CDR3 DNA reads TGCAGCGTTGACCAGGGGGATGGCTACACCTTC.

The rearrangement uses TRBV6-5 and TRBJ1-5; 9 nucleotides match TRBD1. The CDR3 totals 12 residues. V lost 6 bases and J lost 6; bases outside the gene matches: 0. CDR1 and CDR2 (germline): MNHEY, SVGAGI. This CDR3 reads CASRTGGQPQHF. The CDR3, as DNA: TGTGCCAGCAGGACAGGGGGTCAGCCCCAGCATTTT.

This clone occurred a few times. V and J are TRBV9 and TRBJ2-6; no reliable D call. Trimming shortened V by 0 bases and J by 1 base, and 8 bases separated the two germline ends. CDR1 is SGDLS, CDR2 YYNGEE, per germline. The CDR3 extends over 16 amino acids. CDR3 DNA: TGTGCCAGCAGCGTAGCTGTGGGGTCTGGGGCCAACGTCCTGACTTTC. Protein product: CASSVAVGSGANVLTF.

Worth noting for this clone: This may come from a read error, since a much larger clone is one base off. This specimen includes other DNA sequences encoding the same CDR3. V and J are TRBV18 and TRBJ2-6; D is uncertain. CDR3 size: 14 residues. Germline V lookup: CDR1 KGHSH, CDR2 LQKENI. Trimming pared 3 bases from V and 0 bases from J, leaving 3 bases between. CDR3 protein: CASSPGSGANVLTF. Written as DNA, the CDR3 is TGTGCCAGCTCACCCGGCTCTGGGGCCAACGTCCTGACTTTC.

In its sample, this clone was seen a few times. CDR3 amino acids: CASSSLETQAFF. CDR3 nucleotide sequence: TGTGCCAGCAGCTCTCTTGAAACCCAAGCTTTCTTT. The genes are TRBV5-6 and TRBJ1-1; D is ambiguous. This CDR3 contains 12 residues. Germline CDR1 is SGHDT and CDR2 is YYEEEE. Trimming took 3 bases from V and 9 from J, leaving 12 bases between them.

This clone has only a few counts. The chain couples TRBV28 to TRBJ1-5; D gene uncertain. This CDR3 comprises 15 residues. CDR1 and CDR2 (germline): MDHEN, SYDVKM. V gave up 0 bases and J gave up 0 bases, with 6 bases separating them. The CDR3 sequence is CASSLWGYSNQPQHF. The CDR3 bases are TGTGCCAGCAGTTTATGGGGTTATAGCAATCAGCCCCAGCATTTT.

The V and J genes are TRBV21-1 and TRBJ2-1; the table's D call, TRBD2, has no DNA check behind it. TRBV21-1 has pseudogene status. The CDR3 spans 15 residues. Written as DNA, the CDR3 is TGTGCCAGCAGCGGGAGGGACTATAAATCCGGTGAGCAGTTCTTC. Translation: CASSGRDYKSGEQFF.

The CDR3 coding sequence is TGCAGCGTTGGTTCAGGGGGCTACACCTTC. Translation gives CSVGSGGYTF. The J gene is TRBJ1-2, the V gene TRBV29-1; TRBD1 might be the D (5 bases). V lost 4 bases to trimming and J lost 8 bases, with 8 bases between them. The CDR3 is 10 residues long. Germline CDR1 reads SQVTM; CDR2 reads ANQGSEA.

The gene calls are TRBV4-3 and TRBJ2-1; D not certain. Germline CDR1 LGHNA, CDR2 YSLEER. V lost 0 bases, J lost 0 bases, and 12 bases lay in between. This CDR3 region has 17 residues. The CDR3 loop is CASSQDLAAHSYNEQFF. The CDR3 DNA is TGCGCCAGCAGCCAAGATTTGGCGGCGCACTCCTACAATGAGCAGTTCTTC.